This TCR beta chain comes out of a study of shared clonotypes between healthy human individuals. CDR1 SNHLY and CDR2 FYNNEI come from the germline V gene. The V segment lost 8 bases and the J segment 5 bases; nucleotides outside the gene matches: 5. The CDR3 totals 13 residues. There are many counts of this clone. Sequenced by immunoSEQ multiplex PCR; TCRdb stores in-frame clones only, minus some. The sample has about 980,000 clones, over 75% seen once. V usage is TRBV2 and J usage is TRBJ1-1; TRBD1 matches at 10 bases. The clonotype originates from a man aged 18 to 29 in good health. Material: memory CD4+ T cells sorted from blood. Subset specified: CD45RA-negative fraction. CDR3 in amino acids: CASRDRGRTEAFF. Here the CDR3 DNA reads TGTGCCAGCCGGGACAGGGGACGTACTGAAGCTTTCTTT.